Each of the 19 T cell receptor beta chains below was sequenced from the same sample in a study of T cell responses to AZD1222 COVID-19 vaccine (dated by TCRdb to the early 2020s). The time point label, as the study defines it: about 28 days (+/-7) after the second vaccine dose. The library was prepared using the immunoSEQ multiplex PCR assay. TCRdb mirrors the immuneACCESS table, restricted to in-frame sequences. Some clones are absent from its copies; in checked studies, under half trace to an unresolved V gene, and the reason for the others is unknown. The sample has fewer than 200,000 clones on record, almost 90% of them singletons. The leading ten clones occupy around a tenth of the sample. Specimen: peripheral blood, collected 28 days after the second AZD1222 dose. These TCRs come from an adult who received the AZD1222 COVID-19 vaccine.

This clone was observed a single time. The genes are TRBV15 and TRBJ2-2, with 7 bases fitting TRBD2. This CDR3 is 16 amino acids long. Germline CDR1 LNHNV, CDR2 YYDKDF (reference sequence). Unmatched junction bases numbered 9, after V lost 3 bases and J lost 5 bases. CDR3 in amino acids: CATSSGILARTGELFF. In DNA, the CDR3 is TGTGCCACCAGCAGCGGGATACTAGCGAGGACCGGGGAGCTGTTTTTT.

V and J are TRBV7-3 and TRBJ2-2, with 7 bases identical to TRBD1. V lost 5 bases to trimming and J lost 0 bases; unmatched junction nucleotides: 6. The CDR3 contains 16 residues. The germline V gene encodes CDR1 SGHTA and CDR2 FQGTGA. The CDR3 spells CASSRITGANTGELFF. For the CDR3, the DNA is TGTGCCAGCAGCCGTATTACAGGGGCGAACACCGGGGAGCTGTTTTTT. The full variable domain, with the rest looked up from reference TRBV7-3 and TRBJ2-2, is GAGVSQTPSNKVTEKGKYVELRCDPISGHTALYWYRQSLGQGPEFLIYFQGTGAADDSGLPNDRFFAVRPEGSVSTLKIQRTERGDSAVYLCASSRITGANTGELFFGEGSRLTVL.

The V and J genes are TRBV30 and TRBJ1-2; D not resolved. Germline V CDR1 and CDR2: GTSNPN, SVGIG (reference sequence). CDR3 length: 14 residues. Trimming took off 0 bases at V and 3 bases at J, with 11 bases between the two ends. The chain's CDR3 is CAWSVGAADYGYTF. The CDR3 DNA sequence: TGTGCCTGGAGTGTAGGTGCCGCCGACTATGGCTACACCTTC.

This chain joins TRBV28 and TRBJ1-5; possible D gene TRBD1, 6 bases. V was shortened by 1 base and J by 5 bases, with 9 bases between the two germline ends. Germline values: CDR1 MDHEN, CDR2 SYDVKM. This CDR3 has 14 amino acids. CDR3 sequence reads: CASSLFGGHQPQHF. The CDR3 nucleotides read TGTGCCAGCAGTTTATTCGGGGGGCATCAGCCCCAGCATTTT.

V is TRBV6-2 or TRBV6-3 and J is TRBJ1-2, with 8 bases matching TRBD1. This CDR3 is built from 14 residues. Looked up from germline, CDR1 is MNHEY and CDR2 is SVGEGT. J lost 8 bases, V lost 5 bases, and 10 bases had no gene match. CDR3 sequence (DNA): TGTGCCAGCAGTCCCTGGGCAGGGGGCGCGGGCTACACCTTC. Residues: CASSPWAGGAGYTF.

The chain links TRBV3-1 (or the pseudogene TRBV3-2) to TRBJ2-2; no clear D. Trimming left V 6 bases short and J 1 base short, with 12 bases between. Germline V lookup: CDR1 LGHDT, CDR2 YNNKEL (reference sequence). The CDR3 sequence is 15 residues long. The CDR3 coding sequence is TGTGCCAGCAGTCAAATGGCGGTGAACACCGGGGAGCTGTTTTTT. Amino acids: CASSQMAVNTGELFF.

The chain combines TRBV2 with TRBJ2-5, with D unclear. Germline CDR1 is SNHLY and CDR2 is FYNNEI. The CDR3 consists of 14 residues. V shed 1 base and J shed 0 bases, with 6 bases lying between them. The CDR3 loop reads CASSEGVYQETQYF. CDR3 coding DNA: TGTGCCAGCAGTGAAGGGGTCTACCAAGAGACCCAGTACTTC.

The genes are TRBV3-1 (or the pseudogene TRBV3-2) and TRBJ2-7, with 7 bases aligning to TRBD2. CDR3 length equals 15 residues. Germline CDR1 reads LGHDT; CDR2 reads YNNKEL (reference sequence). V lost 1 base to trimming and J lost 2 bases; unmatched junction nucleotides: 5. The CDR3 coding sequence is TGTGCCAGCAGCCAAGGATCTAGCGGAACCTACGAGCAGTACTTC. Translating it yields CASSQGSSGTYEQYF.

This sequence joins TRBV3-1 (or the pseudogene TRBV3-2) and TRBJ1-4; possibly TRBD1 for D (5 bases). Per germline, CDR1 LGHDT and CDR2 YNNKEL (reference sequence). V lost 2 bases, J lost 3 bases, and 10 bases lay in between. The CDR3 spans 15 residues. CDR3 bases: TGTGCCAGCAGCCAAACAGGAAGGGCTAATGAAAAACTGTTTTTT. Protein sequence: CASSQTGRANEKLFF.

The genes are TRBV7-2 and TRBJ2-7; 8 nucleotides line up with TRBD1. The V gene's germline CDR1 is SGHTA and CDR2 FQGNSA. With 5 bases clipped from V and 6 bases from J, the junction kept 9 bases outside the gene matches. The CDR3 runs to 14 residues. The CDR3 DNA follows: TGTGCCAGCAGCGTAGGACAGGGAACGGGCGAGCAGTACTTC. Translating gives CASSVGQGTGEQYF.

V gene TRBV7-2 combines with J gene TRBJ1-2; D is unresolved. CDR1 SGHTA and CDR2 FQGNSA come from the germline V gene. Trimming removed 1 base at V and 8 bases at J, with 14 bases between. The CDR3 is made up of 14 amino acids. In DNA, the CDR3 is TGTGCCAGCAGCTTAGAATTCTCCCAGAGGGGCTACACCTTC. This codes for CASSLEFSQRGYTF.

This clone was picked up one time. The CDR3 reads CASTLRDRVYQPQHF. For the CDR3, the DNA is TGTGCCAGTACTTTGCGGGACAGGGTCTATCAGCCCCAGCATTTT. The rearrangement links TRBV19 to TRBJ1-5; 9 bases are a match to TRBD1. The V and J ends lost 7 bases and 5 bases, in that order; junction bases with no gene match: 9. The CDR3 loop spans 15 amino acids. From germline, CDR1 is LNHDA and CDR2 SQIVND (reference sequence).

This chain joins TRBV6-5 and TRBJ1-4; perhaps TRBD1 as D (6 bases). Per germline, CDR1 MNHEY and CDR2 SVGAGI. CDR3 length equals 15 residues. The V gene lost 2 bases and the J gene lost 3 bases, with 10 bases spanning the gap. Here the CDR3 reads CASSYRGDPNEKLFF. The CDR3, as DNA: TGTGCCAGCAGTTACAGGGGGGACCCTAATGAAAAACTGTTTTTT.

V is TRBV7-9 and J is TRBJ1-1; 7 nucleotides align to TRBD1. CDR3 length: 13 residues. Unmatched junction bases numbered 1, after V lost 3 bases and J lost 3 bases. Per germline, CDR1 SEHNR and CDR2 FQNEAQ (reference sequence). CDR3 loop: CASSFQGDTEAFF. The CDR3 DNA reads as TGTGCCAGCAGCTTCCAGGGGGACACTGAAGCTTTCTTT.

A single count supports this clone. The chain employs TRBV7-3 and TRBJ2-4; D perhaps matches TRBD1 (5 bases). The ends were cut back, 5 bases at V and 0 bases at J, with 11 bases in the middle. Per the germline V gene, CDR1 is SGHTA and CDR2 is FQGTGA. CDR3 size: 15 residues. CDR3 sequence reads: CASSEGVLAKNIQYF. The CDR3 DNA is TGTGCCAGCAGCGAAGGGGTGTTAGCCAAAAACATTCAGTACTTC.

The rearrangement uses TRBV5-4 and TRBJ2-7, with D possibly being TRBD2 (6 bases). Germline CDR1 is SGHNT and CDR2 is YYREEE (reference sequence). The V end lost 4 bases, the J end lost 2 bases, and 19 bases lay between the germline ends. This CDR3 spans 16 amino acids. The CDR3: CASSPGLAGIAYEQYF. DNA of the CDR3: TGTGCCAGCAGCCCGGGACTGGCGGGGATAGCCTACGAGCAGTACTTC.

The genes are TRBV7-2 and TRBJ1-4; TRBD1 matches 9 bases. There are 18 residues in the CDR3. The germline V gene has CDR1 SGHTA and CDR2 FQGNSA. Trimming took 2 bases from V and 8 from J; bases not matched to a gene: 15. CDR3 nucleotide sequence: TGTGCCAGCAGCTTATCTGTGGGACAGGGTCCCACAAGAGAAAAACTGTTTTTT. Amino acid sequence: CASSLSVGQGPTREKLFF. Complete variable domain (other parts from reference TRBV7-2 and TRBJ1-4): GAGVSQSPSNKVTEKGKDVELRCDPISGHTALYWYRQSLGQGLEFLIYFQGNSAPDKSGLPSDRFSAERTGGSVSTLTIQRTQQEDSAVYLCASSLSVGQGPTREKLFFGSGTQLSVL.

The chain recombines TRBV10-3 with TRBJ1-2; TRBD1 aligns across 7 bases. With V trimmed by 2 bases and J by 8 bases, 5 bases remained unmatched. This CDR3 contains 13 residues. CDR1 is ENHRY and CDR2 is SYGVKD in the germline V gene. CDR3 protein: CAISETGAKGYTF. The DNA for the CDR3 is TGTGCCATCAGTGAGACAGGGGCTAAGGGCTACACCTTC.

This sequence joins TRBV10-3 and TRBJ2-1, with 13 bases aligning to TRBD2. The CDR3 loop spans 15 amino acids. V lost 10 bases, J lost 12 bases, and 15 bases stayed unmatched. Germline V CDR1 and CDR2: ENHRY, SYGVKD. The CDR3 nucleotides read TGTGCCACCGAAGGACTAGCGGGGGCCCCATCGGGGCAGTTCTTC. Translation: CATEGLAGAPSGQFF.